The 18 T cell receptor beta chains reported below all come from one sample, sequenced in a study of T cell responses to AZD1222 COVID-19 vaccine (dated by TCRdb to about 2021). The library was built by means of the immunoSEQ multiplex PCR assay. TCRdb took this table from immuneACCESS and kept in-frame rearrangements with V and J called. Such tables lack part of the clones; where checked against another copy, unresolved V genes explain under half of the gap, and the rest is unexplained. This sample comprises approximately 100,000 clones, around 94% of them detected only once. 2% to 2.5% of the sample goes to the ten largest clones. Per the publication, the time point label means: baseline before first vaccination. Here the sequenced sample was peripheral blood, taken on day 0 of AZD1222 vaccination. These TCRs come from an adult in good health.

CDR3 sequence: CASSLRPRQGRNTEAFF. The DNA of the CDR3 is TGTGCCAGCAGCCTACGACCTCGACAGGGAAGAAACACTGAAGCTTTCTTT. The chain recombines TRBV7-3 with TRBJ1-1, with 7 bases identical to TRBD1. CDR3 length: 17 amino acids. CDR1 and CDR2 from the germline V gene are SGHTA and FQGTGA. V shed 5 bases, J shed 2 bases, and the junction held 14 bases outside the gene matches.

The chain is built from TRBV30 and TRBJ1-5, with a weak D call TRBD1 (5 bases). CDR1 GTSNPN and CDR2 SVGIG come from the germline V gene (reference sequence). Trimming removed 0 bases at V and 5 bases at J, with 11 bases between. CDR3 length: 14 residues. CDR3 in DNA: TGTGCCTGGAGTGTACACCTGGGGGATCAGCCCCAGCATTTT. Translated, it gives CAWSVHLGDQPQHF.

The chain couples TRBV27 to TRBJ2-1; TRBD1 aligns across 7 bases. This CDR3 contains 14 residues. V was clipped by 7 bases and J by 3 bases; unmatched bases: 6. CDR1 is MNHEY, CDR2 SMNVEV, per germline (reference sequence). CDR3 sequence reads: CASTYRGRYNEQFF. The CDR3 bases are TGTGCCAGCACGTACAGGGGACGCTACAATGAGCAGTTCTTC.

This chain connects TRBV5-1 to TRBJ1-4; D is possibly TRBD1 (6 bases). CDR1 SGHRS and CDR2 YFSETQ come from the germline V gene. V gave up 2 bases and J gave up 8 bases, with 13 bases separating them. This CDR3 is built from 14 residues. The CDR3, as DNA: TGCGCCAGCAGCTTACAGGGTTTTTGGGAAAAACTGTTTTTT. It specifies CASSLQGFWEKLFF.

J is TRBJ2-1 and V is TRBV28, with 8 bases aligning to TRBD2. This CDR3 comprises 18 residues. After removal of 1 base from V and 4 bases from J, the junction contained 12 bases not matched to a gene. CDR1 MDHEN and CDR2 SYDVKM come from the germline V gene. This CDR3 is CASSLSHIETSVYNEQFF. The DNA for the CDR3 is TGTGCCAGCAGTTTATCGCATATAGAGACTAGCGTGTACAATGAGCAGTTCTTC.

This clone was detected only a few times. CDR3 coding DNA: TGTGCCAGCAGTGAATATGGCGTGGACAGGACTTTCTTT. Translated: CASSEYGVDRTFF. The chain is built from TRBV25-1 and TRBJ1-1, with TRBD1 matching 7 bases. This CDR3 comprises 13 residues. Trimming took 0 bases from V and 12 from J; bases not matched to a gene: 7. Germline CDR1 reads MGHDK; CDR2 reads SYGVNS.

J is TRBJ1-4 and V is TRBV5-1; TRBD1 agrees at 7 bases. Germline CDR1 SGHRS, CDR2 YFSETQ. The CDR3 spans 15 residues. V gave up 2 bases and J gave up 8 bases; unmatched junction bases: 9. Here the CDR3 reads CASSLTGAIPEKLFF. The DNA for the CDR3 is TGCGCCAGCAGCTTAACAGGGGCGATTCCGGAAAAACTGTTTTTT.

The chain carries TRBV6-5 and TRBJ1-1; D might be TRBD1 (5 bases). Germline V CDR1 and CDR2: MNHEY, SVGAGI. CDR3 length equals 11 residues. The V end lost 8 bases, the J end lost 3 bases, and 7 bases lay between the germline ends. This chain's CDR3 is CASRRDTEAFF. CDR3 DNA sequence: TGTGCCAGCCGCAGGGACACTGAAGCTTTCTTT.

The CDR3 here is CASSLSPFRVNGYTF. The CDR3 nucleotides are TGTGCCAGCAGCCTGTCCCCCTTCAGGGTAAATGGCTACACCTTC. The chain employs TRBV5-8 and TRBJ1-2; D is perhaps TRBD1 (5 bases). V was trimmed by 4 bases and J by 6 bases, leaving 19 bases between them. Germline CDR1 SGHTS, CDR2 YDEGEE. CDR3 length: 15 amino acids.

The J gene is TRBJ2-7, the V gene TRBV7-2, with D tentatively TRBD1 or TRBD2 (6 bases each). V lost 0 bases, J lost 1 base, and 10 bases lay in between. The CDR3 runs 15 residues. CDR1 and CDR2 (germline): SGHTA, FQGNSA. The CDR3 region is CASSLAGGGSYEQYF. CDR3 nucleotide sequence: TGTGCCAGCAGCTTAGCGGGGGGCGGGTCCTACGAGCAGTACTTC.

The V call is TRBV25-1, the J call TRBJ2-5; the D gene is possibly TRBD1 (6 bases). Looked up from germline, CDR1 is MGHDK and CDR2 is SYGVNS. The CDR3 covers 17 residues. V dropped 3 bases and J dropped 2 bases, with 19 bases sitting between them. The CDR3 loop is CASSDWTVLVGQETQYF. Written as DNA, the CDR3 is TGTGCCAGCAGTGATTGGACAGTCCTGGTGGGGCAAGAGACCCAGTACTTC.

J is TRBJ1-4 and V is TRBV7-2, with 10 bases that match TRBD1. Germline V lookup: CDR1 SGHTA, CDR2 FQGNSA. The CDR3 sequence is 19 residues long. The V gene end was trimmed by 4 bases and the J gene end by 2 bases; junction bases not matched to a gene: 13. The CDR3 coding sequence is TGTGCCAGCAGCTCGTTGACAGGGGGCAGGTGGGACACTAATGAAAAACTGTTTTTT. Translating it yields CASSSLTGGRWDTNEKLFF.

The chain uses TRBV4-1 and TRBJ2-7, with 7 bases matching TRBD2. The CDR3 contains 14 residues. With V trimmed by 4 bases and J by 3 bases, 6 bases remained unmatched. Germline CDR1 and CDR2: MGHRA and YSYEKL. CDR3 region: CASSLIPSGYEQYF. As DNA, the CDR3 is TGCGCCAGCAGCCTGATTCCTAGCGGCTACGAGCAGTACTTC.

The chain carries TRBV7-3 and TRBJ2-3, with D perhaps TRBD1 or TRBD2 (6 bases each). From germline, CDR1 is SGHTA and CDR2 FQGTGA. Trimming stripped 0 bases from V and 1 base from J, with 14 bases between. This CDR3 region has 17 residues. CDR3 amino acids: CASSLTGAGQGTDTQYF. The CDR3 DNA sequence: TGTGCCAGCAGCTTAACCGGCGCGGGACAAGGCACAGATACGCAGTATTTT.

The chain recombines TRBV11-2 with TRBJ2-1; D remains ambiguous. Trimming took 5 bases from V and 6 from J, leaving 17 bases between them. Per germline, CDR1 SGHAT and CDR2 FQNNGV. The CDR3 spans 15 residues. The DNA for the CDR3 is TGTGCCAGCAGCCCGCGGCGGTCGTCTTTCAATGAGCAGTTCTTC. Translation gives CASSPRRSSFNEQFF. Complete variable domain (other parts from reference TRBV11-2 and TRBJ2-1): EAGVAQSPRYKIIEKRQSVAFWCNPISGHATLYWYQQILGQGPKLLIQFQNNGVVDDSQLPKDRFSAERLKGVDSTLKIQPAKLEDSAVYLCASSPRRSSFNEQFFGPGTRLTVL.

J is TRBJ1-1 and V is TRBV5-6; D unclear. Trimming took 4 bases from V and 11 from J, leaving 24 bases between them. Germline assignment: CDR1 SGHDT and CDR2 YYEEEE. This CDR3 contains 15 residues. In DNA form, the CDR3 reads TGTGCCAGCAGCCCCCCGAGCAGGAGCCTCAATTTGGCTTTCTTT. This encodes CASSPPSRSLNLAFF.

This clone was recorded only once. The gene calls are TRBV12-5 and TRBJ2-1; D unresolved. The germline V gene has CDR1 LGHNT and CDR2 FRNRAP. V lost 5 bases, J lost 6 bases, and 14 bases lay in between. The CDR3 extends over 14 amino acids. DNA for the CDR3: TGTGCTAGTGGTGTACCCAACTGGGGCAATGAGCAGTTCTTC. It translates to CASGVPNWGNEQFF.

This clone has only a few counts. The chain recombines TRBV10-1 with TRBJ2-1; D remains ambiguous. The CDR3 extends over 15 amino acids. Trimming took off 8 bases at V and 0 bases at J, with 14 bases between the two ends. From germline, CDR1 is WNHNN and CDR2 SYGVQD (reference sequence). In DNA form, the CDR3 reads TGCGCCAGCGACCATCGAGGATACTCCTACAATGAGCAGTTCTTC. Translated, it gives CASDHRGYSYNEQFF.